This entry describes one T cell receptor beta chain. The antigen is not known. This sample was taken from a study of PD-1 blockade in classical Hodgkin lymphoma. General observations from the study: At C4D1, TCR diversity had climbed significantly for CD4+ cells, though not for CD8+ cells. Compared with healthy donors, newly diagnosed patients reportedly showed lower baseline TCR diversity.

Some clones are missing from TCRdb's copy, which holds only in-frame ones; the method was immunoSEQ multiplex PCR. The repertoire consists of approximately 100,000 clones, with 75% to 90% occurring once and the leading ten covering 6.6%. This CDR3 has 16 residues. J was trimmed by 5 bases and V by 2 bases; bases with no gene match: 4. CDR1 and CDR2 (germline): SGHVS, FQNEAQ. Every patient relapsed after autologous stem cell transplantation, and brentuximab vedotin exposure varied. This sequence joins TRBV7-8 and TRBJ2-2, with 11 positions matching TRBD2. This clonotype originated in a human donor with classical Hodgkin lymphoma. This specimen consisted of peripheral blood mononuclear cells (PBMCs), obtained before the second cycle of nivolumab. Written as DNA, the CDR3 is TGTGCCAGCAGCTTAAGACTAGCGGGGAAGACCGGGGAGCTGTTTTTT. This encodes CASSLRLAGKTGELFF. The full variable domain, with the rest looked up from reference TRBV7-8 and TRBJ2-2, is GAGVSQSPRYKVAKRGQDVALRCDPISGHVSLFWYQQALGQGPEFLTYFQNEAQLDKSGLPSDRFFAERPEGSVSTLKIQRTQQEDSAVYLCASSLRLAGKTGELFFGEGSRLTVL.